Presented here are 28 T cell receptor beta chains from one specimen sequenced in a study of Graves' ophthalmopathy and Graves' hyperthyroidism. Amplifying from RNA transcripts, the study obtained TCR beta CDR3 regions. After a first-round RT-PCR with HTBI primers, a second-round multiplex PCR was run. TCRdb reprocessed the multiplex PCR reads via MiXCR and lists one record per CDR3 protein. The table includes about 400,000 distinct CDR3 sequences, 15% to 17% detected once. Sequencing was carried out using peripheral blood. Receptor source: a woman aged 18-29 years with stable Graves' hyperthyroidism.

This clonotype was recorded many times. The rearrangement joins TRBV11-2 to TRBJ2-7; weak D call: TRBD1 (6 bases). Trimming pared 4 bases from V and 0 bases from J, leaving 10 bases between. The germline V gene encodes CDR1 SGHAT and CDR2 FQNNGV. This CDR3 is 14 amino acids long. CDR3 DNA sequence: TGTGCCAGCAGCTGGGGGCCTAGCTCCTACGAGCAGTACTTC. Amino acids: CASSWGPSSYEQYF.

A word on this clonotype: This CDR3 is missing its conserved last phenylalanine or tryptophan, likely due to a read error. No DNA is shown, since the ends of the CDR3 on it are uncertain; the CDR3 is the one TCRdb lists. V gene TRBV12-3 or TRBV12-4 combines with J gene TRBJ1-1; TRBD1, as called in the table, went unchecked against the DNA. The CDR3 totals 13 residues, both ends included. CDR3 residues: CASSPTGRTEACL.

At least ten counts were recorded for this clonotype. The chain couples TRBV14 to TRBJ1-1, with D hard to call. CDR1 and CDR2 from the germline V gene are SGHDN and FVKESK. V lost 1 base to trimming and J lost 4 bases, with 10 bases between them. This CDR3 is 14 amino acids long. The CDR3 DNA reads as TGTGCCAGCAGCCAAGGGGGATATGGCACTGAAGCTTTCTTT. Translated: CASSQGGYGTEAFF.

This clonotype has a count of ten or more. The rearrangement uses TRBV11-3 and TRBJ2-2, with D tentatively TRBD1 (5 bases). The germline V gene encodes CDR1 SGHNT and CDR2 YENEEA. The V end was cut by 7 bases, the J end by 1 base, with 13 bases between. CDR3 length: 15 amino acids. The CDR3 DNA reads TGTGCCAGCACCCAAGTAAGGGGGAACACCGGGGAGCTGTTTTTT. Its translation: CASTQVRGNTGELFF.

This clonotype was observed many times. The chain carries TRBV20-1 and TRBJ1-2; possible D gene TRBD1, 6 bases. The CDR3 runs to 15 residues. V gave up 5 bases and J gave up 0 bases, with 16 bases separating them. From germline, CDR1 is DFQATT and CDR2 SNEGSKA (reference sequence). CDR3 nucleotides: TGCAGTGCTCTCCTAAAGGACAGCTCTAACTATGGCTACACCTTC. It translates to CSALLKDSSNYGYTF.

The chain couples TRBV2 to TRBJ1-2; no definite D call. CDR1 is SNHLY, CDR2 FYNNEI, per germline. CDR3 length: 14 residues. V was pared by 4 bases and J by 1 base, with 10 bases between. As DNA, the CDR3 is TGTGCCAGCAGTGCTACGGTTGGTAACTATGGCTACACCTTC. It specifies CASSATVGNYGYTF.

This clonotype came up many times. The chain uses TRBV6-2 or TRBV6-3 and TRBJ1-1; tentatively, D is TRBD1 (6 bases). Trimming stripped 2 bases from V and 8 bases from J, with 12 bases between. The length of the CDR3 is 13 residues. Germline CDR1 reads MNHEY; CDR2 reads SVGEGT. This CDR3 reads CASSYRTVGEAFF. The CDR3 coding sequence is TGTGCCAGCAGTTACCGGACAGTCGGGGAAGCTTTCTTT.

This clonotype occurred many times. A much larger clone sits a single nucleotide away, making a read error possible. Here the CDR3 omits its conserved ending phenylalanine or tryptophan, so a read error is the likely source. The V and J genes are TRBV7-2 and TRBJ2-5, with D unclear. With 8 bases removed from V and 5 bases from J, the gap between germline ends came to 12 bases. Germline CDR1 SGHTA, CDR2 FQGNSA. CDR3 length: 12 residues. In nucleotides, the CDR3 is TGTGCCAGCGGACCCAAGTGGGAGACCCAGTACCTC. Amino acid sequence: CASGPKWETQYL.

At least ten counts were recorded for this clonotype. The V call is TRBV19, the J call TRBJ2-2; D perhaps matches TRBD1 (6 bases). Germline CDR1 is LNHDA and CDR2 is SQIVND (reference sequence). The CDR3 spans 16 residues. V lost 0 bases and J lost 2, with 10 bases in between. In DNA, the CDR3 is TGTGCCAGTAGTATAGATCGGACAGTTAACACCGGGGAGCTGTTTTTT. This translates into CASSIDRTVNTGELFF.

This clonotype was counted many times. The chain links TRBV29-1 to TRBJ1-2; D is unclear. Germline V gene lookup returns CDR1 SQVTM and CDR2 ANQGSEA. V was cut by 5 bases and J by 0 bases, with 7 bases left in between. The CDR3 spans 12 residues. CDR3 sequence reads: CSVTGANYGYTF. The CDR3 DNA sequence: TGCAGCGTTACCGGAGCTAACTATGGCTACACCTTC.

This clonotype was seen ten or more times. The chain carries TRBV7-3 and TRBJ1-6; D unresolved. The CDR3 sequence is 15 residues long. V was pared by 2 bases and J by 6 bases, with 11 bases between. In germline, CDR1 is SGHTA, CDR2 FQGTGA. The CDR3 nucleotides read TGTGCCAGCAGCTTATTACCGGAGTTTAATTCACCCCTCCACTTT. Protein sequence: CASSLLPEFNSPLHF. The full variable domain, completed using reference TRBV7-3 and TRBJ1-6, is GAGVSQTPSNKVTEKGKYVELRCDPISGHTALYWYRQSLGQGPEFLIYFQGTGAADDSGLPNDRFFAVRPEGSVSTLKIQRTERGDSAVYLCASSLLPEFNSPLHFGNGTRLTVT.

At least ten counts were recorded for this clonotype. V and J are TRBV20-1 and TRBJ1-2, with D possibly matching TRBD1 (6 bases). This CDR3 has 12 residues. The V gene's germline CDR1 is DFQATT and CDR2 SNEGSKA (reference sequence). V was pared by 4 bases and J by 4 bases, with 10 bases between. CDR3 sequence reads: CSATTGTYGYTF. Here the CDR3 DNA reads TGCAGTGCTACTACAGGGACCTATGGCTACACCTTC.

This clonotype was seen at least ten times. The chain joins TRBV19 to TRBJ2-4, with 16 nucleotides matching TRBD2. This CDR3 contains 18 residues. Germline CDR1 is LNHDA and CDR2 is SQIVND (reference sequence). With V trimmed by 3 bases and J by 0 bases, 2 bases remained unmatched. The CDR3 DNA is TGTGCCAGTAGTATCGGGACTAGCGGGGGGGGAGCCAAAAACATTCAGTACTTC. Protein product: CASSIGTSGGGAKNIQYF.

This clonotype was recorded many times. The rearrangement uses TRBV6-1 and TRBJ2-7; TRBD1 is a possible D gene (6 bases). The CDR3 totals 15 residues. V gave up 6 bases and J gave up 2 bases, with 17 bases separating them. Germline V gene data show CDR1 as MNHNS and CDR2 as SASEGT. CDR3 DNA: TGTGCCAGCAGCGAACAGGGTTATTTCACCTACGAGCAGTACTTC. Translated: CASSEQGYFTYEQYF.

This clonotype appeared many times. The chain couples TRBV6-1 to TRBJ1-2; unclear D gene. V dropped 3 bases and J dropped 2 bases, with 13 bases sitting between them. Germline CDR1 and CDR2: MNHNS and SASEGT. The CDR3 spans 15 residues. CDR3 amino acids: CASSDKTTFNYGYTF. DNA of the CDR3: TGTGCCAGCAGTGACAAAACGACATTCAACTATGGCTACACCTTC.

The V call is TRBV19, the J call TRBJ2-2, with 9 positions matching TRBD2. With V trimmed by 6 bases and J by 3 bases, 5 bases remained unmatched. The CDR3 spans 15 residues. CDR1 and CDR2 from the germline V gene are LNHDA and SQIVND (reference sequence). The CDR3 region has the DNA TGTGCCAGTAGAGAGCGGGGGGCAGACACCGGGGAGCTGTTTTTT. Translation gives CASRERGADTGELFF.

The rearrangement links TRBV4-1 to TRBJ2-5; no clear D gene. The germline V gene encodes CDR1 MGHRA and CDR2 YSYEKL. Between the trimmed V and J ends, which lost 7 bases and 2 bases, there was a span of 20 bases. CDR3 size: 16 residues. The chain's CDR3 is CASTQGRSSEQETQYF. The CDR3 DNA follows: TGCGCCAGCACTCAAGGAAGGAGTAGTGAACAAGAGACCCAGTACTTC.

Ten or more counts support this clonotype. This rearrangement joins TRBV15 to TRBJ1-6; weak D call: TRBD1 (6 bases). This CDR3 is built from 15 residues. Trimming stripped 0 bases from V and 10 bases from J, with 13 bases between. The germline V gene encodes CDR1 LNHNV and CDR2 YYDKDF (reference sequence). This CDR3 reads CATSRDFTGQSPLHF. For the CDR3, the DNA is TGTGCCACCAGCAGAGATTTTACAGGGCAGTCACCCCTCCACTTT.

This clonotype occurred a few times. The V and J genes are TRBV4-3 and TRBJ1-3, with unresolved D. V was cut by 0 bases and J by 0 bases, with 15 bases left in between. The CDR3 spans 18 residues. CDR1 is LGHNA and CDR2 is YSLEER in the germline V gene. CDR3 sequence: CASSQDREQSVSGNTIYF. The CDR3 DNA reads as TGCGCCAGCAGCCAAGATAGGGAGCAGAGCGTCTCTGGAAACACCATATATTTT.

This clonotype was detected ten times or more. The J gene is TRBJ1-5, the V gene TRBV12-3 or TRBV12-4; a possible D gene is TRBD1 (5 bases). The ends were cut back, 0 bases at V and 1 base at J, with 16 bases in the middle. The CDR3 spans 18 residues. CDR3 coding DNA: TGTGCCAGCAGTTTAGCTCCAGGGACCGGGTGGAGCAATCAGCCCCAGCATTTT. Encoded protein: CASSLAPGTGWSNQPQHF.

This clonotype occurred a few times. Compared with germline, one end of the junction differs, possibly owing to a read error. J is TRBJ1-1 and V is TRBV13; TRBD1 is a possible D gene (5 bases). In germline, CDR1 is PRHDT, CDR2 FYEKMQ (reference sequence). The CDR3 loop spans 14 amino acids. CDR3 in amino acids: CASSLSGLNTESFF. CDR3 bases: TGTGCCAGCAGCTTATCAGGGCTCAACACTGAATCTTTCTTT.

This clonotype was recorded at least ten times. The rearrangement links TRBV7-2 to TRBJ2-5; tentative D call: TRBD1 (5 bases). V lost 1 base, J lost 2 bases, and 11 bases lay in between. Per germline, CDR1 SGHTA and CDR2 FQGNSA. This CDR3 spans 15 amino acids. As DNA, the CDR3 is TGTGCCAGCAGCTTAGGGGCTAGGGGTCAAGAGACCCAGTACTTC. This translates into CASSLGARGQETQYF.

This clonotype was seen many times. V is TRBV20-1 and J is TRBJ1-2; the D is unclear. V gave up 0 bases and J gave up 6 bases, with 20 bases separating them. Looked up from germline, CDR1 is DFQATT and CDR2 is SNEGSKA (reference sequence). CDR3 length: 16 residues. CDR3 in amino acids: CSARDFANFLSDGYTF. For the CDR3, the DNA is TGCAGTGCTAGAGATTTTGCGAACTTCCTATCAGATGGCTACACCTTC.

This clonotype was picked up many times. The chain carries TRBV7-9 and TRBJ2-7; possible D gene TRBD2, 5 bases. This CDR3 is built from 14 residues. The germline CDR1 and CDR2 sequences are SEHNR and FQNEAQ (reference sequence). The germline V and J ends were trimmed by 8 bases and 0 bases, with 14 bases remaining between them. DNA for the CDR3: TGTGCCAGCCGGGCCTCTGAGGGCTCCTACGAGCAGTACTTC. It encodes CASRASEGSYEQYF. The full variable domain, its missing parts supplied by reference TRBV7-9 and TRBJ2-7, is DTGVSQNPRHKITKRGQNVTFRCDPISEHNRLYWYRQTLGQGPEFLTYFQNEAQLEKSRLLSDRFSAERPKGSFSTLEIQRTEQGDSAMYLCASRASEGSYEQYFGPGTRLTVT.

This clonotype appeared a single time. The chain employs TRBV6-5 and TRBJ2-5; 7 bases are a match to TRBD1. There are 14 residues in the CDR3. Germline V gene sequence: CDR1 MNHEY, CDR2 SVGAGI. With V trimmed by 4 bases and J by 5 bases, 7 bases remained unmatched. For the CDR3, the DNA is TGTGCCAGCAGTTGGGGACAGACCACGGAGACCCAGTACTTC. It codes for CASSWGQTTETQYF.

This clonotype occurred many times. This chain uses TRBV12-3 or TRBV12-4 with TRBJ2-7; 7 nucleotides match TRBD1. The V gene end was trimmed by 7 bases and the J gene end by 6 bases; junction bases not matched to a gene: 6. The CDR3 covers 12 residues. CDR3 amino acids: CASNTGAAEQYF. The CDR3 nucleotides are TGTGCCAGCAATACAGGGGCAGCCGAGCAGTACTTC.

This clonotype was seen more than once but under ten times. The gene calls are TRBV7-9 and TRBJ2-7; D is uncertain. Germline CDR1 reads SEHNR; CDR2 reads FQNEAQ (reference sequence). With 1 base removed from V and 0 bases from J, the gap between germline ends came to 10 bases. The CDR3 is 15 amino acids. The CDR3 reads CASSLEPESSYEQYF. Written as DNA, the CDR3 is TGTGCCAGCAGCTTAGAACCAGAAAGCTCCTACGAGCAGTACTTC. Full variable domain (missing parts from reference TRBV7-9 and TRBJ2-7): DTGVSQNPRHKITKRGQNVTFRCDPISEHNRLYWYRQTLGQGPEFLTYFQNEAQLEKSRLLSDRFSAERPKGSFSTLEIQRTEQGDSAMYLCASSLEPESSYEQYFGPGTRLTVT.

This clonotype has a count of ten or more. This chain joins TRBV19 and TRBJ1-1, with 8 positions matching TRBD1. CDR3 length: 15 residues. Germline-derived CDR1 and CDR2 are LNHDA and SQIVND (reference sequence). Trimming cost V 4 bases and J 4 bases; bases outside gene matches: 8. The CDR3 bases are TGTGCCAGTAGTAGAGGGACAGGCCGGGGCACTGAAGCTTTCTTT. Protein: CASSRGTGRGTEAFF.